Listed below are T cell receptor beta chains from one sample, sequenced in a study of CD8+ T cells in alopecia areata. Sequencing used immunoSEQ multiplex PCR; TCRdb keeps in-frame clones, though not all of them. The sample consists of about 110,000 clones, under 60% of them appearing once. The material was CD8+ T cells sorted from blood, obtained at week 24, from a patient treated with tofacitinib. These TCRs come from a human donor with alopecia areata. The CDR3 runs from the conserved cysteine through the conserved F or W. The D gene is left open where the match is weak. Size is stated for part of the rows, as once, few or many counts, or as a class when the clone is expanded.

CASSRANLDGESFSGANVLTF | TGCGCCAGCTCTCGGGCAAACTTGGACGGGGAATCTTTCTCTGGGGCCAACGTCCTGACTTTC | TRBV5-1 | - | TRBJ2-6 | -
CASSTTSGGYNEQFF | TGTGCCAGCAGTACGACTAGCGGGGGGTACAATGAGCAGTTCTTC | TRBV2 | - | TRBJ2-1 | TRBD2
CASSGYRGLHTGELFF | TGTGCCAGCAGCGGGTACAGGGGGCTGCACACCGGGGAGCTGTTTTTT | TRBV9 | few | TRBJ2-2 | TRBD1
CASSQAPRRETQYF | TGCGCCAGCAGCCAAGCCCCCCGACGAGAGACCCAGTACTTC | TRBV4-1 | - | TRBJ2-5 | -
CASSLVAENYNEQFF | TGCGCCAGCAGCTTGGTTGCAGAGAACTACAATGAGCAGTTCTTC | TRBV5-1 | few | TRBJ2-1 | -
CASSYSPGSLYEQYF | TGTGCCAGCAGTTACTCGCCGGGGTCCCTCTACGAGCAGTACTTC | TRBV6-5 | once | TRBJ2-7 | -
CASSLPGQGIYEQYF | TGTGCCAGCAGCTTACCGGGACAGGGGATTTACGAGCAGTACTTC | TRBV13 | - | TRBJ2-7 | TRBD1
CSVEGRGHGNTIYF | TGCAGCGTTGAGGGCCGGGGGCACGGAAACACCATATATTTT | TRBV29-1 | - | TRBJ1-3 | -
CASSLAGQGVREQYF | TGTGCCAGCAGCTTAGCTGGGCAGGGGGTCCGCGAGCAGTACTTC | TRBV7-2 | - | TRBJ2-7 | TRBD1
CAVAVGDIDTEAFF | TGTGCCGTCGCGGTGGGGGACATTGACACTGAAGCTTTCTTT | TRBV2 | - | TRBJ1-1 | -
CASSQAREEVANSPLHF | TGCGCCAGCAGTCAGGCGAGGGAAGAGGTGGCTAATTCACCCCTCCACTTT | TRBV23-1 | - | TRBJ1-6 | -
CAWSSVGLADSQFF | TGTGCCTGGAGTTCAGTGGGACTAGCGGATTCGCAGTTCTTC | TRBV30 | - | TRBJ2-1 | TRBD2
CAWTGGDEKLFF | TGTGCCTGGACAGGGGGGGATGAAAAACTGTTTTTT | TRBV30 | - | TRBJ1-4 | TRBD1
CSVGDGTGYGNTIYF | TGCAGCGTTGGGGATGGGACAGGGTACGGAAACACCATATATTTT | TRBV29-1 | - | TRBJ1-3 | TRBD1
CASSEAIGSTDTQYF | TGTGCCAGCAGTGAAGCGATCGGGAGCACAGATACGCAGTATTTT | TRBV6-1 | few | TRBJ2-3 | -
CASSLGTGGYTF | TGTGCCAGCAGCTTGGGGACAGGCGGCTACACCTTC | TRBV7-9 | - | TRBJ1-2 | TRBD1
CASSAPGQGRTEAFF | TGTGCCAGCAGTGCACCGGGACAGGGGAGGACTGAAGCTTTCTTT | TRBV27 | - | TRBJ1-1 | TRBD1
CASSTDRGDYGYTF | TGTGCCAGCAGTACGGACAGGGGTGACTATGGCTACACCTTC | TRBV27 | few | TRBJ1-2 | TRBD1
CASSQELTGTRGADTQYF | TGCGCCAGCAGCCAAGAGCTCACCGGGACTAGAGGAGCAGATACGCAGTATTTT | TRBV4-3 | - | TRBJ2-3 | TRBD2
CSVRSTIDYGYTF | TGCAGCGTTCGATCGACAATCGACTATGGCTACACCTTC | TRBV29-1 | few | TRBJ1-2 | -
CASSDPGQGIYEQYF | TGTGCCAGCAGTGATCCCGGACAGGGTATCTACGAGCAGTACTTC | TRBV25-1 | - | TRBJ2-7 | TRBD1
CASSLAPQTGFYGYTF | TGTGCCAGCAGCTTAGCCCCACAGACAGGGTTTTATGGCTACACCTTC | TRBV7-2 | - | TRBJ1-2 | TRBD1
CASSPQAGDNYNEQFF | TGCGCCAGCAGCCCGCAGGCGGGGGACAACTACAATGAGCAGTTCTTC | TRBV4-1 | - | TRBJ2-1 | -
CASSWTGGSYEQYF | TGTGCCAGCAGTTGGACAGGGGGCTCCTACGAGCAGTACTTC | TRBV28 | - | TRBJ2-7 | TRBD1
CASRPDSNYGYTF | TGTGCCAGCAGGCCGGACAGTAACTATGGCTACACCTTC | TRBV7-2 | few | TRBJ1-2 | -
CSVVTGRLYGYTF | TGCAGCGTGGTTACGGGACGGCTCTATGGCTACACCTTC | TRBV29-1 | - | TRBJ1-2 | -
CSVAGQTYEQYF | TGCAGCGTTGCGGGACAAACCTACGAGCAGTACTTC | TRBV29-1 | - | TRBJ2-7 | -
CASSLSTDVAYEQYF | TGTGCCAGCAGTTTATCGACCGACGTCGCCTACGAGCAGTACTTC | TRBV27 | - | TRBJ2-7 | -
CASSGQGAPYQETQYF | TGTGCCAGCAGTGGACAGGGGGCCCCGTACCAAGAGACCCAGTACTTC | TRBV27 | - | TRBJ2-5 | TRBD1
CATSPGSGTNEQFF | TGTGCCACCAGCCCGGGAAGTGGAACCAATGAGCAGTTCTTC | TRBV15 | - | TRBJ2-1 | -
CASRRTVGVSPLHF | TGCGCCAGCAGAAGGACCGTGGGAGTTTCACCCCTCCACTTT | TRBV10-1 | many | TRBJ1-6 | -
CASSFGRDGKLFF | TGCGCCAGCAGCTTCGGACGGGACGGAAAACTGTTTTTT | TRBV5-1 | - | TRBJ1-4 | -
CASSVSPTGVLGRPQHF | TGTGCCAGCAGTGTTTCCCCGACAGGGGTGTTGGGTAGGCCCCAGCATTTT | TRBV2 | - | TRBJ1-5 | TRBD1
CASSGRVLNSPLHF | TGTGCCAGCAGCGGAAGAGTCCTTAATTCACCCCTCCACTTT | TRBV9 | once | TRBJ1-6 | -
CASTIRTSGGRFQETQYF | TGTGCCAGCACCATCAGGACTAGCGGGGGCCGCTTCCAAGAGACCCAGTACTTC | TRBV7-8 | - | TRBJ2-5 | TRBD2
CASSNSGEGRNTEAFF | TGTGCCAGCAGTAACTCAGGGGAAGGGCGGAACACTGAAGCTTTCTTT | TRBV2 | few | TRBJ1-1 | -
CASSSTGTSGGSSTDTQYF | TGCGCCAGCAGTTCAACCGGGACTAGCGGGGGGTCTAGCACAGATACGCAGTATTTT | TRBV10-2 | - | TRBJ2-3 | TRBD2
CASSLVIGLADNEQFF | TGTGCCAGCAGCTTAGTGATTGGACTAGCGGATAATGAGCAGTTCTTC | TRBV7-9 | few | TRBJ2-1 | TRBD2
CASGLAGSNTGELFF | TGTGCCAGCGGGCTAGCGGGGTCGAACACCGGGGAGCTGTTTTTT | TRBV6-5 | - | TRBJ2-2 | TRBD2
CASSFGQAYEQYF | TGTGCCAGCAGCTTCGGACAGGCCTACGAGCAGTACTTC | TRBV9 | once | TRBJ2-7 | TRBD1
CASSSGFGTQPQHF | TGTGCCAGCTCAAGTGGATTCGGGACTCAGCCCCAGCATTTT | TRBV27 | - | TRBJ1-5 | -
CASSQLTGGSGYTF | TGCGCCAGCAGCCAATTAACAGGGGGCAGTGGCTACACCTTC | TRBV4-3 | - | TRBJ1-2 | TRBD1
CASSLVPGQGNQPQHF | TGTGCCAGCAGCTTAGTACCCGGACAGGGCAATCAGCCCCAGCATTTT | TRBV11-2 | - | TRBJ1-5 | TRBD1
CASSKASGTDTQYF | TGTGCCAGCAGCAAGGCTAGCGGCACAGATACGCAGTATTTT | TRBV9 | - | TRBJ2-3 | -
CASSFSRQGFTEAFF | TGCGCCAGCAGCTTCTCCCGACAGGGATTCACTGAAGCTTTCTTT | TRBV4-3 | - | TRBJ1-1 | TRBD1
CASSSGQGTDTQYF | TGTGCCAGCAGTTCCGGACAGGGCACAGATACGCAGTATTTT | TRBV6-1 | - | TRBJ2-3 | TRBD1
CASSLDQTAYNEQFF | TGTGCCAGCAGCTTAGATCAGACAGCATACAATGAGCAGTTCTTC | TRBV11-2 | - | TRBJ2-1 | -
CAISESGLAPSYEQYF | TGTGCCATCAGTGAGAGTGGACTAGCCCCATCCTACGAGCAGTACTTC | TRBV10-3 | - | TRBJ2-7 | TRBD2
CASSATLQVNTEAFF | TGTGCCAGCAGCGCTACTCTACAGGTGAACACTGAAGCTTTCTTT | TRBV9 | - | TRBJ1-1 | -
CASSDSAGDPDTQYF | TGTGCCAGCAGTGACTCAGCGGGGGACCCAGATACGCAGTATTTT | TRBV6-4 | many | TRBJ2-3 | TRBD2
CSVGSASLNTEAFF | TGCAGCGTTGGATCGGCCAGCCTGAACACTGAAGCTTTCTTT | TRBV29-1 | few | TRBJ1-1 | -
CSVEDGDAYEQYF | TGCAGCGTTGAAGACGGAGACGCCTACGAGCAGTACTTC | TRBV29-1 | few | TRBJ2-7 | -
CASRHDYGYTF | TGTGCCAGCAGACACGATTATGGCTACACCTTC | TRBV25-1 | once | TRBJ1-2 | -
CSVLAAGNTEAFF | TGCAGCGTTCTTGCCGCGGGCAACACTGAAGCTTTCTTT | TRBV29-1 | few | TRBJ1-1 | -
CASSYSRGGEQFF | TGTGCCAGCAGTTACTCGAGAGGCGGGGAACAGTTCTTC | TRBV6-5 | - | TRBJ2-1 | -
CASSQVRGNQPQHF | TGCGCCAGCAGCCAAGTACGGGGCAATCAGCCCCAGCATTTT | TRBV4-1 | - | TRBJ1-5 | -
CASSIRSGGPTPGANVLTF | TGTGCCAGCAGCATCCGTAGCGGGGGGCCCACCCCCGGGGCCAACGTCCTGACTTTC | TRBV9 | - | TRBJ2-6 | TRBD2
CASSQQGRSYEQYF | TGTGCCAGCAGCCAACAGGGGCGATCCTACGAGCAGTACTTC | TRBV14 | once | TRBJ2-7 | -
CASSLATGGRETQYF | TGTGCCAGCAGCTTAGCCACAGGGGGCCGAGAGACCCAGTACTTC | TRBV13 | - | TRBJ2-5 | TRBD1